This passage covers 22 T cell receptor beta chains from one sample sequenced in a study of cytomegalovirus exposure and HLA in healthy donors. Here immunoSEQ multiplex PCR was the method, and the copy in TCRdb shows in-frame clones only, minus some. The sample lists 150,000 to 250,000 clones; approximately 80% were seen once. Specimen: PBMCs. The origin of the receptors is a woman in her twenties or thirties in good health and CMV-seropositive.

The CDR3 loop reads CASSRLSGQGNEKLFF. The CDR3 bases are TGTGCCAGCAGCCGACTATCGGGACAGGGTAACGAAAAACTGTTTTTT. This sequence joins TRBV5-6 and TRBJ1-4; TRBD1 aligns across 9 bases. This CDR3 comprises 16 residues. V was pared by 4 bases and J by 8 bases, with 12 bases of the junction left unmatched. Germline CDR1 reads SGHDT; CDR2 reads YYEEEE.

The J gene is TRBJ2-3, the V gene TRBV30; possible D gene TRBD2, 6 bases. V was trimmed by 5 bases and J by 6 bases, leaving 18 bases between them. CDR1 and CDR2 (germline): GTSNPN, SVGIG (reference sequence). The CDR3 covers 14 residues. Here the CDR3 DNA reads TGTGCCTGGGATCGGGGGAGAGCTATCGATACGCAGTATTTT. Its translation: CAWDRGRAIDTQYF.

DNA for the CDR3: TGTGCCAGCAGTTACCCCTCCTCAGAGACCCAGTACTTC. It codes for CASSYPSSETQYF. The rearrangement joins TRBV6-5 to TRBJ2-5; no clear D. Germline loops: CDR1 MNHEY, CDR2 SVGAGI. Trimming pared 2 bases from V and 4 bases from J, leaving 8 bases between. CDR3 length: 13 residues.

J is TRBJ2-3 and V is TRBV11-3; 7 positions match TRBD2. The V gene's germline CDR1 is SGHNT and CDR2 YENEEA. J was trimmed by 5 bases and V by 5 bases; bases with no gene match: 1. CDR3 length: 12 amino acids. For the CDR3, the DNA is TGTGCCAGCAGCCGCGGGAGAGATACGCAGTATTTT. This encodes CASSRGRDTQYF.

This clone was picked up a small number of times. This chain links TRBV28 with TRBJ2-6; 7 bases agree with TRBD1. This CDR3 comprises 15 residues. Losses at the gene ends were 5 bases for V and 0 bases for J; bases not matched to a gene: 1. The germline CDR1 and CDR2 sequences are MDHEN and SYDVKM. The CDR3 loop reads CASSPGGSGANVLTF. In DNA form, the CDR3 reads TGTGCCAGCAGTCCAGGGGGCTCTGGGGCCAACGTCCTGACTTTC.

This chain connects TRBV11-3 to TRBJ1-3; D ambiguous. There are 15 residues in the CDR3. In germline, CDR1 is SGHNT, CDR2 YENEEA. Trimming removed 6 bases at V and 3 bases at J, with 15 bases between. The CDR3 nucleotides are TGTGCCAGCAGTCCCGACGGGAATAGTGGAAACACCATATATTTT. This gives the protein CASSPDGNSGNTIYF.

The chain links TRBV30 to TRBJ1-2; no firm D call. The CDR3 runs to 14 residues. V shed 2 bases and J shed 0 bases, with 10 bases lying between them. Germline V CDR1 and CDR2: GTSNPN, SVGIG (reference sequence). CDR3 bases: TGTGCCTGGAGTTCCCAGAAATCTAACTATGGCTACACCTTC. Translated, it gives CAWSSQKSNYGYTF.

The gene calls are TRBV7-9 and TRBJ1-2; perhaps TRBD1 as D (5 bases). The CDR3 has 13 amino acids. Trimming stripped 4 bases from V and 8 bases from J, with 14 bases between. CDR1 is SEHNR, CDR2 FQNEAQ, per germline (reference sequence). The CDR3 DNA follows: TGTGCCAGCAGCTCCCCAGGGAAAGGAGGCTACACCTTC. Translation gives CASSSPGKGGYTF.

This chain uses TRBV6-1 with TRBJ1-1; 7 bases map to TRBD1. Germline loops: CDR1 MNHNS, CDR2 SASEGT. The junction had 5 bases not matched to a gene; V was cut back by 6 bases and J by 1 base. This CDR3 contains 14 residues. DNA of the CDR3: TGTGCCAGCAGGTTCACAGGGGAGAACACTGAAGCTTTCTTT. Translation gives CASRFTGENTEAFF.

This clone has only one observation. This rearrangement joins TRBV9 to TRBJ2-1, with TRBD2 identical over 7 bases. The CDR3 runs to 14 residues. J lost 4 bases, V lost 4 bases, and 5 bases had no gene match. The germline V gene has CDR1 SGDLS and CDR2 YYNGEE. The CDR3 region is CASSSSGGYNEQFF. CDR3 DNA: TGTGCCAGCAGCTCTAGCGGAGGTTACAATGAGCAGTTCTTC.

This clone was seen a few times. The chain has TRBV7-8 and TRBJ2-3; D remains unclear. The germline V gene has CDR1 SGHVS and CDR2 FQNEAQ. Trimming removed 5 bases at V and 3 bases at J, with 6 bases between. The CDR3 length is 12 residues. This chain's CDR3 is CASSPGTDTQYF. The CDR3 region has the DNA TGTGCCAGCAGCCCCGGGACAGATACGCAGTATTTT.

CDR3 in DNA: TGTGCCTGGGCTCCCGGGACAGGGGTTGGAAACACCATATATTTT. Translation: CAWAPGTGVGNTIYF. This chain links TRBV30 with TRBJ1-3, with TRBD1 matching 10 bases. The CDR3 totals 15 residues. Germline V lookup: CDR1 GTSNPN, CDR2 SVGIG (reference sequence). Germline trimming cut 5 bases from V and 3 bases from J; bases unmatched to any gene: 7. The entire variable domain, with the rest obtained from reference TRBV30 and TRBJ1-3, is as follows: SQTIHQWPATLVQPVGSPLSLECTVEGTSNPNLYWYRQAAGRGLQLLFYSVGIGQISSEVPQNLSASRPQDRQFILSSKKLLLSDSGFYLCAWAPGTGVGNTIYFGEGSWLTVV.

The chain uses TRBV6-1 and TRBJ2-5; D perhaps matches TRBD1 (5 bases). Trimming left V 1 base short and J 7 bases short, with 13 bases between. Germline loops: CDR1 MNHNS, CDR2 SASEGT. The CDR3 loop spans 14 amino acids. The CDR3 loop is CASSEDIGRGTQYF. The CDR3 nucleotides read TGTGCCAGCAGTGAAGATATAGGTAGGGGGACCCAGTACTTC.

As DNA, the CDR3 is TGTGCCAGCACCCCAACAGGGTTCGCCGGGGAGCTGTTTTTT. This sequence encodes CASTPTGFAGELFF. The J gene is TRBJ2-2, the V gene TRBV25-1, with D perhaps matching TRBD1 (6 bases). The V end lost 7 bases, the J end lost 6 bases, and 15 bases lay between the germline ends. This CDR3 is built from 14 residues. Germline CDR1 is MGHDK and CDR2 is SYGVNS.

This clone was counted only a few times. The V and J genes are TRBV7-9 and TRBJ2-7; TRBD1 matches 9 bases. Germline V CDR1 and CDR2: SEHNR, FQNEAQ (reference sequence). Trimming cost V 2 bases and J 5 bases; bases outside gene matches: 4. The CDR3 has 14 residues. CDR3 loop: CASSLTGGSDEQYF. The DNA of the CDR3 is TGTGCCAGCAGCTTAACAGGGGGCAGCGACGAGCAGTACTTC.

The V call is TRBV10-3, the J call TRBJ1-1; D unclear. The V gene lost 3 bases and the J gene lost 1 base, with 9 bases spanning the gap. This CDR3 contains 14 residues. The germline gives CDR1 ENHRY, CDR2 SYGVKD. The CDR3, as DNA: TGTGCCATCAGTGATGCGGGCGGGAACACTGAAGCTTTCTTT. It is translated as CAISDAGGNTEAFF.

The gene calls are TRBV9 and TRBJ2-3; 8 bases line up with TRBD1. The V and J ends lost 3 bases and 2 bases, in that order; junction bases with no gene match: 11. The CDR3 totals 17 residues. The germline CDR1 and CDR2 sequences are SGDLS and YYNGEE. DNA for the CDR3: TGTGCCAGCAGCGCGGACAGGGTGGTCGAACACACAGATACGCAGTATTTT. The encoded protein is CASSADRVVEHTDTQYF.

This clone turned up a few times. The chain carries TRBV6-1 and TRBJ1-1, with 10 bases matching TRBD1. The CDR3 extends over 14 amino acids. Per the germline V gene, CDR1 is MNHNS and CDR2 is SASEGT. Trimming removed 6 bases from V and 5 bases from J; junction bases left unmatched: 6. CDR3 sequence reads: CASSRDRGTTEAFF. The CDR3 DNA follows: TGTGCCAGCAGCCGGGACAGGGGTACGACTGAAGCTTTCTTT.

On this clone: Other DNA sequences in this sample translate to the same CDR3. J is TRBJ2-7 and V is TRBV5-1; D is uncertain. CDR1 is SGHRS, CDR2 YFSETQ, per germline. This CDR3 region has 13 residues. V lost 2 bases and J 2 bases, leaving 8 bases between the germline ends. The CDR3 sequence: CASSFSGTYEQYF. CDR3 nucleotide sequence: TGCGCCAGCAGCTTCTCAGGTACCTACGAGCAGTACTTC.

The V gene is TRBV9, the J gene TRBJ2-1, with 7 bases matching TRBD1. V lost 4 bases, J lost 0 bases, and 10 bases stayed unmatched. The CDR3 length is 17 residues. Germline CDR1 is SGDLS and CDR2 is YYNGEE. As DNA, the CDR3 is TGTGCCAGCAGCCAGGACAGGATGGGGAGCTCCTACAATGAGCAGTTCTTC. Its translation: CASSQDRMGSSYNEQFF.

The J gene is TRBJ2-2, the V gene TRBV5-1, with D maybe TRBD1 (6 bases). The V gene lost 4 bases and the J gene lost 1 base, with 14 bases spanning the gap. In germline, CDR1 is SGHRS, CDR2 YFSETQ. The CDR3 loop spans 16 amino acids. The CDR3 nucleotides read TGCGCCAGCAGCGTTCGAGGGGGTCGGAACACCGGGGAGCTGTTTTTT. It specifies CASSVRGGRNTGELFF.

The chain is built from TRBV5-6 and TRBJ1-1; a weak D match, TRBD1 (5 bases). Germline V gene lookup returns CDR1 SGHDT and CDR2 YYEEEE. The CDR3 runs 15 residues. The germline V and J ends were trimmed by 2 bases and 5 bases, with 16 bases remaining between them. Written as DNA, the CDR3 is TGTGCCAGCAGCTTACCTGCGGGGGTAGGGACTGAAGCTTTCTTT. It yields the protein CASSLPAGVGTEAFF.